This T cell receptor (beta chain) was sequenced during a study of breast tumors, draining lymph nodes, adjacent tissues. Notes on the study in general: Tumor repertoires ranked between lymph nodes and nontumor tissue in diversity, with V and J gene preferences.

Axillary draining lymph nodes of breast cancer patients supplied the node samples. This clonotype was counted many times. Its specificity is not known. MiXCR, applied by TCRdb to the multiplex PCR reads, yields one record per CDR3 protein. In the table there are some 130,000 distinct CDR3 sequences, 15% to 20% of which are singletons. CDR1 SGHVS and CDR2 FQNEAQ come from the germline V gene. This CDR3 spans 13 amino acids. Trimming shortened V by 5 bases and J by 5 bases, and 12 bases separated the two germline ends. Input material: axillary lymph node tissue. The chain employs TRBV7-8 and TRBJ2-5; tentatively, D is TRBD1 (5 bases). This TCR came from a female donor with breast cancer. Some clones in this sample may be carry-over from other donors' samples. CDR3 protein: CASSPKGDETQYF. The CDR3 DNA sequence: TGTGCCAGCAGCCCAAAAGGGGATGAGACCCAGTACTTC.